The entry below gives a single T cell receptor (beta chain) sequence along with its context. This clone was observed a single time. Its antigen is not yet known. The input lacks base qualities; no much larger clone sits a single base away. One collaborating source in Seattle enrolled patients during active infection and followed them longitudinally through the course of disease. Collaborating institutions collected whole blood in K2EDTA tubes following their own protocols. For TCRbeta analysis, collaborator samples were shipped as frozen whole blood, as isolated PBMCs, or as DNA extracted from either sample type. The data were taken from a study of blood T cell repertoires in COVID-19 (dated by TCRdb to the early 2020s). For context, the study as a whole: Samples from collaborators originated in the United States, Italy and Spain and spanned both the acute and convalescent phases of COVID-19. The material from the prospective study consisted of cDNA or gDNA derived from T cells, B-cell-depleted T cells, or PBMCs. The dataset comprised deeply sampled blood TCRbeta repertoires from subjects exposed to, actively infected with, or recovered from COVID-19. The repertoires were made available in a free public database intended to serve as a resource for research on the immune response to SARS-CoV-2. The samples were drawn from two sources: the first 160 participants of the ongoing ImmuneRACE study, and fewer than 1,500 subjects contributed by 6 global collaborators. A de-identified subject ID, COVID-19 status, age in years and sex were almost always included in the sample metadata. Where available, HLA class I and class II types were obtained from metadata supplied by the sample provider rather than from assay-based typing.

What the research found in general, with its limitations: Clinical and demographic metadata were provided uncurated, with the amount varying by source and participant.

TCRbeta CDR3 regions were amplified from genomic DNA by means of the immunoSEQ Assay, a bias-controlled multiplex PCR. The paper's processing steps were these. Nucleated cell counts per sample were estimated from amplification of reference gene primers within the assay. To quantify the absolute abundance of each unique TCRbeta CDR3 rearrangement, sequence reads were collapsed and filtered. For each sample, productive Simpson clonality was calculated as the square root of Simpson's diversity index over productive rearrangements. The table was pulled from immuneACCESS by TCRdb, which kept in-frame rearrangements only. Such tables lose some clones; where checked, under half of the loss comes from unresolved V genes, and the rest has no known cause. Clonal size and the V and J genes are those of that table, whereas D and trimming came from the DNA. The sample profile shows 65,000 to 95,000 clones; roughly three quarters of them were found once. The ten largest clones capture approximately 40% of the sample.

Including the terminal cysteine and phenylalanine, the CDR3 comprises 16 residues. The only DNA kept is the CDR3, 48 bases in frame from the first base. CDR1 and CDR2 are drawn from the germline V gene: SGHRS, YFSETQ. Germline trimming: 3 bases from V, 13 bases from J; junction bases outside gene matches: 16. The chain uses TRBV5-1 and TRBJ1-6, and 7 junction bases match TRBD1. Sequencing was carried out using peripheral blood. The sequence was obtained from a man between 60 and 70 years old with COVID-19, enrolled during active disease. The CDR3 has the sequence CASSSGGRQGEKPLHF. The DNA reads TGCGCCAGCAGCTCGGGTGGCCGACAGGGCGAAAAGCCCCTCCACTTT.